This T cell receptor (beta chain) was sequenced in a study of regulatory T cells in long-lasting Graves disease. Findings and caveats of the study: Persistent Graves' cases showed lower TCR diversity than newly diagnosed cases. It is possible that accuracy was reduced by the small size of the sample.

The TCR beta library used iRepertoire HTBI primers with Arm-PCR amplification of CDR3. In TCRdb, the multiplex PCR reads were re-called with MiXCR into one record per CDR3 protein. The sample lists roughly 300,000 distinct CDR3 sequences, about 19% seen once, with 25% to 30% in the top ten. Germline CDR1 is DFQATT and CDR2 is SNEGSKA (reference sequence). Trimming stripped 3 bases from V and 1 base from J, with 10 bases between. The CDR3 sequence is 14 residues long. The time point denotes: persistent/refractory GD, antithyroid drugs over 5 years with positive TRAb. Making the TCR library involved RNA that had been extracted from PBMCs. Recruitment took place at an endocrinology department in Xi'an, China. Peripheral blood, at about 10 milliliters, went into EDTA tubes. At least ten counts were recorded for this clonotype. The target antigen is unknown.

The sequenced sample was peripheral blood mononuclear cells (PBMCs), obtained when the disease was refractory, from a patient treated with antithyroid drugs. The receptor was isolated from a female donor with Graves disease. The chain has TRBV20-1 and TRBJ1-5, with no clear D. CDR3 DNA: TGCAGTGCTAGTATACAACGAAGCAATCAGCCCCAGCATTTT. This encodes CSASIQRSNQPQHF.